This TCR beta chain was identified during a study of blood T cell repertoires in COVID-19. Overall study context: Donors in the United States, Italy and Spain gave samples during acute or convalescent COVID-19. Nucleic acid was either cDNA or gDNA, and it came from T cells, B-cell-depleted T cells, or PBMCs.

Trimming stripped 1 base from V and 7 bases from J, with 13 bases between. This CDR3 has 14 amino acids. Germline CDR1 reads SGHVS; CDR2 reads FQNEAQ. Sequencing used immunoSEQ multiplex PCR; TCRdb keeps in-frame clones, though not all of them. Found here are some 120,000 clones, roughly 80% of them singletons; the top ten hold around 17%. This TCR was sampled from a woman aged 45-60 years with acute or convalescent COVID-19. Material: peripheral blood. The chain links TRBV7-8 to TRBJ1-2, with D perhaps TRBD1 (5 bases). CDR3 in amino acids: CASSLGLGGTGYTF. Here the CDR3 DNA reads TGTGCCAGCAGCTTAGGTCTGGGAGGGACTGGCTACACCTTC.